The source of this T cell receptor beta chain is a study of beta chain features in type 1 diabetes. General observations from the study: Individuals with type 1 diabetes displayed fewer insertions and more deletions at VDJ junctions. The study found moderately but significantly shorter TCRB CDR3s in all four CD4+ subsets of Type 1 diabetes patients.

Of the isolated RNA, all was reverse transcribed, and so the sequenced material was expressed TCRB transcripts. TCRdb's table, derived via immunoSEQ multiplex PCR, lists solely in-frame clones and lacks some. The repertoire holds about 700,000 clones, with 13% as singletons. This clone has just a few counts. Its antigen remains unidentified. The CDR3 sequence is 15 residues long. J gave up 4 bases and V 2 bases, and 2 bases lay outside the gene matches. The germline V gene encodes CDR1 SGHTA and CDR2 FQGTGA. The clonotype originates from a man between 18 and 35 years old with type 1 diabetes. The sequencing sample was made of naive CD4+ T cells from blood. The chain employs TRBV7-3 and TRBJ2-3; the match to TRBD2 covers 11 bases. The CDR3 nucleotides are TGTGCCAGCAGCTTAGCACTAGCGGGGGCAGATACGCAGTATTTT. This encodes CASSLALAGADTQYF. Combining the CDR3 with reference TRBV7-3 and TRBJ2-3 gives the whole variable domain GAGVSQTPSNKVTEKGKYVELRCDPISGHTALYWYRQSLGQGPEFLIYFQGTGAADDSGLPNDRFFAVRPEGSVSTLKIQRTERGDSAVYLCASSLALAGADTQYFGPGTRLTVL.